The next 27 T cell receptor beta chains were all read from a single sample in a study of early T cells in non-severe SARS-CoV-2 infection. In TCRdb, the 5' RACE reads were re-called with MiXCR into one record per CDR3 protein. The sample shows 85,000 to 100,000 distinct CDR3 sequences, 8% to 13% of them seen only once. The sequencing used whole blood, collected at baseline. All receptors derive from an adult who was a healthcare worker with PCR-confirmed SARS-CoV-2 infection or an uninfected control (not recorded which).

This clonotype was seen at least ten times. The rearrangement uses TRBV5-1 and TRBJ2-7; 9 nucleotides agree with TRBD2. The CDR3 loop spans 15 amino acids. The ends lost 5 bases at V and 2 bases at J; junction bases unmatched: 8. Per the germline V gene, CDR1 is SGHRS and CDR2 is YFSETQ. CDR3 residues: CASRTGTSRTYEQYF. The CDR3 DNA reads TGCGCCAGCAGAACCGGGACTAGCCGGACCTACGAGCAGTACTTC.

This clonotype appeared a few times. The chain is built from TRBV5-1 and TRBJ2-5; 9 bases line up with TRBD1. The CDR3 loop spans 18 amino acids. Germline V gene sequence: CDR1 SGHRS, CDR2 YFSETQ. V dropped 1 base and J dropped 4; count of bases not matched to a gene: 14. The CDR3 DNA is TGCGCCAGCAGCTTGACTTTTTCCTCGACAGGGGGAGTAGAGACCCAGTACTTC. Its protein product is CASSLTFSSTGGVETQYF.

This chain joins TRBV7-8 and TRBJ2-5; 10 nucleotides align to TRBD1. Per the germline V gene, CDR1 is SGHVS and CDR2 is FQNEAQ. The CDR3 spans 17 residues. The V and J ends lost 3 bases and 4 bases, in that order; junction bases with no gene match: 11. The CDR3 region is CASSFSTGGALLETQYF. The CDR3 coding sequence is TGTGCCAGCAGCTTTTCGACAGGGGGCGCGTTATTAGAGACCCAGTACTTC.

This clonotype has at least ten counts. This chain uses TRBV3-1 with TRBJ2-1; tentatively, D is TRBD1 (5 bases). The CDR3 runs 15 residues. V was clipped by 1 base and J by 1 base, with 8 bases between them. Germline values: CDR1 LGHDT, CDR2 YNNKEL (reference sequence). The CDR3 DNA follows: TGTGCCAGCAGCCAAGGGGGCATTTCCTACAATGAGCAGTTCTTC. It codes for CASSQGGISYNEQFF.

This clonotype was seen ten or more times. CDR3 in amino acids: CASSQDRVGNTEAFF. In nucleotides, the CDR3 is TGCGCCAGCAGCCAAGATCGGGTCGGTAACACTGAAGCTTTCTTT. The chain uses TRBV4-3 and TRBJ1-1, with unresolved D. Trimming cost V 0 bases and J 2 bases, with 10 bases left between them. Germline assignment: CDR1 LGHNA and CDR2 YSLEER. This CDR3 contains 15 residues.

This clonotype has just a few counts. The J gene is TRBJ1-6, the V gene TRBV6-5; D uncertain. The length of the CDR3 is 14 residues. Per the germline V gene, CDR1 is MNHEY and CDR2 is SVGAGI. V lost 2 bases and J 9 bases, leaving 11 bases between the germline ends. The CDR3 region is CASSYTLGGSPLHF. In DNA, the CDR3 is TGTGCCAGCAGTTACACTTTAGGCGGTTCACCCCTCCACTTT.

In this sample, this clonotype turned up many times. The genes are TRBV29-1 and TRBJ2-2; D is uncertain. The germline V gene encodes CDR1 SQVTM and CDR2 ANQGSEA. This CDR3 has 13 amino acids. V was cut by 3 bases and J by 2 bases, with 7 bases left in between. CDR3 sequence: CSVDQANTGELFF. CDR3 nucleotide sequence: TGCAGCGTTGACCAGGCTAACACCGGGGAGCTGTTTTTT.

This clonotype was counted at least ten times. V is TRBV29-1 and J is TRBJ1-2; D gene unclear. Germline V CDR1 and CDR2: SQVTM, ANQGSEA. The CDR3 consists of 11 residues. V dropped 2 bases and J dropped 8 bases, with 9 bases sitting between them. The CDR3 is CSVEPLLGYTF. The CDR3 DNA reads as TGCAGCGTTGAACCTCTTTTGGGCTACACCTTC. The variable domain in full, completed from reference TRBV29-1 and TRBJ1-2, reads SAVISQKPSRDICQRGTSLTIQCQVDSQVTMMFWYRQQPGQSLTLIATANQGSEATYESGFVIDKFPISRPNLTFSTLTVSNMSPEDSSIYLCSVEPLLGYTFGSGTRLTVV.

The chain uses TRBV7-9 and TRBJ2-3; TRBD1 is a possible D gene (6 bases). This CDR3 has 16 residues. Germline V gene sequence: CDR1 SEHNR, CDR2 FQNEAQ (reference sequence). V lost 4 bases to trimming and J lost 0 bases, with 14 bases between them. CDR3 nucleotides: TGTGCCAGCAGCTCGAGGAACAGGGAAAGCACAGATACGCAGTATTTT. Translated: CASSSRNRESTDTQYF.

This clonotype was observed at least ten times. The chain is built from TRBV20-1 and TRBJ2-7; TRBD1 agrees at 8 bases. The CDR3 length is 17 residues. V was pared by 3 bases and J by 7 bases, with 20 bases of the junction left unmatched. Germline values: CDR1 DFQATT, CDR2 SNEGSKA (reference sequence). CDR3 nucleotides: TGCAGTGCTAGGAAACCGCGGACAGGGCGAACCAATATGGAGCAGTACTTC. Residues: CSARKPRTGRTNMEQYF.

The CDR3 is CSATGASNTGELFF. The CDR3 region has the DNA TGCAGTGCTACAGGGGCTTCTAACACCGGGGAGCTGTTTTTT. The V call is TRBV20-1, the J call TRBJ2-2; tentative D call: TRBD1 (6 bases). Trimming removed 4 bases at V and 2 bases at J, with 11 bases between. The CDR3 is 14 amino acids. Germline V CDR1 and CDR2: DFQATT, SNEGSKA (reference sequence).

This clonotype was observed many times. V and J are TRBV20-1 and TRBJ2-3; D unclear. Germline CDR1 DFQATT, CDR2 SNEGSKA (reference sequence). The CDR3 is 14 amino acids. V dropped 1 base and J dropped 0 bases, with 8 bases sitting between them. CDR3 loop: CSARVAQSTDTQYF. The CDR3 DNA reads as TGCAGTGCTAGAGTGGCGCAAAGCACAGATACGCAGTATTTT.

This chain uses TRBV12-3 or TRBV12-4 with TRBJ1-1, with D hard to call. This CDR3 has 11 residues. V lost 7 bases and J lost 5, with 8 bases in between. The chain's CDR3 is CASTLQTEAFF. The CDR3 bases are TGTGCCAGCACCCTCCAGACTGAAGCTTTCTTT.

This clonotype was seen ten or more times. The CDR3 DNA sequence: TGTGCCAGCAGCTTCGTTCGCGGGGGGTATAGTGAGCAGTTCTTC. It is translated as CASSFVRGGYSEQFF. The rearrangement uses TRBV11-1 and TRBJ2-1; 8 bases are a match to TRBD2. The junction had 10 bases not matched to a gene; V was cut back by 3 bases and J by 9 bases. The CDR3 extends over 15 amino acids. Germline V gene data show CDR1 as SGHAT and CDR2 as FQDESV (reference sequence).

The sample holds many counts of this clonotype. The chain is built from TRBV7-9 and TRBJ1-6, with 8 bases fitting TRBD1. CDR3 size: 15 residues. J lost 6 bases, V lost 4 bases, and 5 bases had no gene match. Per the germline V gene, CDR1 is SEHNR and CDR2 is FQNEAQ (reference sequence). CDR3 protein: CASSSWTGTNSPLHF. The CDR3 coding sequence is TGTGCCAGCAGCTCATGGACAGGGACTAATTCACCCCTCCACTTT. The variable domain in full, completed from reference TRBV7-9 and TRBJ1-6, reads DTGVSQNPRHKITKRGQNVTFRCDPISEHNRLYWYRQTLGQGPEFLTYFQNEAQLEKSRLLSDRFSAERPKGSFSTLEIQRTEQGDSAMYLCASSSWTGTNSPLHFGNGTRLTVT.

The rearrangement links TRBV6-5 to TRBJ1-5; tentative D call: TRBD1 (5 bases). Germline assignment: CDR1 MNHEY and CDR2 SVGAGI. The CDR3 sequence is 13 residues long. Trimming removed 0 bases from V and 10 bases from J, with 10 bases in between. The CDR3 nucleotides read TGTGCCAGCAGTTACTCGGGGACTCGACCCCAGCATTTT. This gives the protein CASSYSGTRPQHF.

This sequence joins TRBV19 and TRBJ2-2; D remains unclear. V lost 3 bases, J lost 6 bases, and 2 bases lay in between. The CDR3 has 11 amino acids. The germline V gene has CDR1 LNHDA and CDR2 SQIVND (reference sequence). As DNA, the CDR3 is TGTGCCAGTAGTATTGCCGGGGAGCTGTTTTTT. Translating it yields CASSIAGELFF.

This clonotype has a count of ten or more. The chain employs TRBV3-1 and TRBJ1-2; the D is unclear. V was pared by 0 bases and J by 2 bases, with 4 bases between. Germline lookup yields CDR1 LGHDT and CDR2 YNNKEL (reference sequence). The CDR3 extends over 13 amino acids. The DNA for the CDR3 is TGTGCCAGCAGCCAAGAACAGAACTATGGCTACACCTTC. Translating it yields CASSQEQNYGYTF.

This clonotype showed up just a few times. The chain couples TRBV9 to TRBJ2-5; no firm D call. CDR1 is SGDLS, CDR2 YYNGEE, per germline. The CDR3 loop spans 14 amino acids. V dropped 0 bases and J dropped 2 bases, with 8 bases sitting between them. The CDR3 DNA follows: TGTGCCAGCAGCGTAGGGGAACAGCAAGAGACCCAGTACTTC. Protein product: CASSVGEQQETQYF.

This clonotype was counted between two and nine times. The chain carries TRBV7-2 and TRBJ2-5; 8 positions match TRBD2. The CDR3 length is 14 residues. Germline-derived CDR1 and CDR2 are SGHTA and FQGNSA. The V segment lost 5 bases and the J segment 5 bases; nucleotides outside the gene matches: 7. The DNA of the CDR3 is TGTGCCAGCAGCCCGCCGGGGGGGGGTGAGACCCAGTACTTC. Translation: CASSPPGGGETQYF.

This clonotype occurred many times. The genes are TRBV20-1 and TRBJ1-6, with 9 bases that match TRBD1. The junction had 9 bases not matched to a gene; V was cut back by 4 bases and J by 8 bases. Germline V gene data show CDR1 as DFQATT and CDR2 as SNEGSKA (reference sequence). The CDR3 spans 15 residues. The CDR3 DNA reads TGCAGTGCTAACCCCGGACAGGGGTTTTATTCACCCCTCCACTTT. Protein sequence: CSANPGQGFYSPLHF.

The J gene is TRBJ2-3, the V gene TRBV29-1; D may correspond to TRBD1 or TRBD2 (5 bases each). There are 13 residues in the CDR3. Germline loops: CDR1 SQVTM, CDR2 ANQGSEA. Trimming stripped 1 base from V and 1 base from J, with 6 bases between. The CDR3 DNA follows: TGCAGCGTTGAAGTGGGACGCACAGATACGCAGTATTTT. It encodes CSVEVGRTDTQYF.

This chain joins TRBV2 and TRBJ2-2; unclear D gene. Germline V gene lookup returns CDR1 SNHLY and CDR2 FYNNEI. V was pared by 4 bases and J by 4 bases, with 10 bases between. CDR3 length: 14 residues. The CDR3 is CASSAALGTGELFF. For the CDR3, the DNA is TGTGCCAGCAGTGCCGCGCTGGGCACCGGGGAGCTGTTTTTT. The full variable domain, completed using reference TRBV2 and TRBJ2-2, is EPEVTQTPSHQVTQMGQEVILRCVPISNHLYFYWYRQILGQKVEFLVSFYNNEISEKSEIFDDQFSVERPDGSNFTLKIRSTKLEDSAMYFCASSAALGTGELFFGEGSRLTVL.

The chain carries TRBV12-3 or TRBV12-4 and TRBJ2-2; D unresolved. This CDR3 has 14 residues. Trimming removed 2 bases at V and 3 bases at J, with 7 bases between. CDR3 residues: CASSLSLDTGELFF. CDR3 nucleotide sequence: TGTGCCAGCAGTTTATCCCTGGACACCGGGGAGCTGTTTTTT.

The chain is built from TRBV7-2 and TRBJ2-2; D unresolved. The CDR3 has 15 amino acids. Germline V gene sequence: CDR1 SGHTA, CDR2 FQGNSA. Trimming shortened V by 5 bases and J by 4 bases, and 14 bases separated the two germline ends. CDR3 DNA sequence: TGTGCCAGCAGCAACAGTCGGGCGCCCACCGGGGAGCTGTTTTTT. Protein sequence: CASSNSRAPTGELFF.

The V and J genes are TRBV11-2 and TRBJ2-1; D is perhaps TRBD2 (6 bases). CDR1 is SGHAT, CDR2 FQNNGV, per germline. V was trimmed by 5 bases and J by 0 bases, leaving 11 bases between them. The length of the CDR3 is 15 residues. The CDR3 DNA reads TGTGCCAGCAGCCGCCGGCGGGGCTCCTACAATGAGCAGTTCTTC. This gives the protein CASSRRRGSYNEQFF.

In its sample, this clonotype was seen many times. The rearrangement uses TRBV12-3 or TRBV12-4 and TRBJ2-1; no clear D. V dropped 7 bases and J dropped 9 bases, with 10 bases sitting between them. This CDR3 has 11 residues. In DNA, the CDR3 is TGTGCCAGCACCATGGACGGTGAGCAGTTCTTC. Translation: CASTMDGEQFF.